A single sample is the source of the 25 T cell receptor beta chains below, sequenced in a study of T cells after yellow fever vaccination. One entry per CDR3 protein, called by TCRdb with MiXCR from the 5' RACE reads. The data hold some 320,000 distinct CDR3 sequences, with roughly 10% observed a single time. This specimen was CD4+ T cells sorted from PBMCs, taken 45 days after the yellow fever booster vaccination. The receptors here all came from a man aged 18 to 30 who received the YFV17D yellow fever vaccine.

This clonotype has just a few counts. The chain combines TRBV10-3 with TRBJ2-3; 7 bases map to TRBD2. CDR3 size: 14 residues. J gave up 3 bases and V 10 bases, and 10 bases lay outside the gene matches. Germline values: CDR1 ENHRY, CDR2 SYGVKD. This CDR3 is CATSRGSLTDTQYF. The CDR3 nucleotides are TGTGCCACATCGCGGGGGTCACTAACAGATACGCAGTATTTT.

J is TRBJ2-2 and V is TRBV7-3, with 9 bases aligning to TRBD2. CDR1 and CDR2 (germline): SGHTA, FQGTGA. With 5 bases clipped from V and 5 bases from J, the junction kept 9 bases outside the gene matches. This CDR3 contains 16 residues. The DNA for the CDR3 is TGTGCCAGCAGCACCAGCGGGGGGCCTAGGACCGGGGAGCTGTTTTTT. It encodes CASSTSGGPRTGELFF.

This clonotype came up many times. The chain employs TRBV12-3 or TRBV12-4 and TRBJ2-7; D is perhaps TRBD1 (5 bases). The CDR3 length is 14 residues. Trimming cost V 5 bases and J 7 bases, with 18 bases left between them. CDR3 protein: CASSTSRQGREQYF. The CDR3 coding sequence is TGTGCCAGCAGTACCTCCCGGCAGGGTAGGGAGCAGTACTTC.

The chain links TRBV7-9 to TRBJ1-6; the D is unclear. Trimming stripped 8 bases from V and 9 bases from J, with 14 bases between. CDR3 length: 13 amino acids. Germline-derived CDR1 and CDR2 are SEHNR and FQNEAQ (reference sequence). The CDR3 spells CASEPGSGSPLHF. The CDR3 region has the DNA TGTGCCAGCGAACCGGGGAGCGGTTCACCCCTCCACTTT.

This clonotype was found a few times. The rearrangement joins TRBV24-1 to TRBJ2-3; TRBD2 matches 8 bases. CDR1 KGHDR and CDR2 SFDVKD come from the germline V gene. The CDR3 is made up of 15 amino acids. The trim removed 1 base at V and 8 bases at J, leaving 7 bases unmatched. DNA of the CDR3: TGTGCCACCAGTGATTTAACGGGGGGGCCGGGTACGCAGTATTTT. This encodes CATSDLTGGPGTQYF.

This clonotype turned up a few times. The chain employs TRBV10-1 and TRBJ2-1; 13 bases are shared with TRBD2. Germline V gene lookup returns CDR1 WNHNN and CDR2 SYGVQD (reference sequence). The CDR3 covers 14 residues. With 6 bases clipped from V and 7 bases from J, the junction kept 3 bases outside the gene matches. The CDR3 reads CASSGTSGVNEQFF. The CDR3 coding sequence is TGCGCCAGCAGCGGGACTAGCGGGGTAAATGAGCAGTTCTTC.

This clonotype showed up just a few times. The chain carries TRBV7-2 and TRBJ2-3, with TRBD2 identical over 10 bases. This CDR3 has 18 residues. Germline trimming cut 0 bases from V and 2 bases from J; bases unmatched to any gene: 8. Germline lookup yields CDR1 SGHTA and CDR2 FQGNSA. CDR3 residues: CASSLARAGGMLTDTQYF. The CDR3 region has the DNA TGTGCCAGCAGCTTAGCGAGAGCGGGGGGGATGCTCACAGATACGCAGTATTTT. The full variable domain, its missing parts supplied by reference TRBV7-2 and TRBJ2-3, is GAGVSQSPSNKVTEKGKDVELRCDPISGHTALYWYRQSLGQGLEFLIYFQGNSAPDKSGLPSDRFSAERTGGSVSTLTIQRTQQEDSAVYLCASSLARAGGMLTDTQYFGPGTRLTVL.

This clonotype came up a few times. The chain couples TRBV18 to TRBJ2-1, with TRBD2 as a possible D gene (6 bases). Trimming shortened V by 6 bases and J by 2 bases, and 14 bases separated the two germline ends. Germline values: CDR1 KGHSH, CDR2 LQKENI. There are 15 residues in the CDR3. This CDR3 is CASSRTGDPYNEQFF. For the CDR3, the DNA is TGTGCCAGCTCGCGCACGGGGGACCCCTACAATGAGCAGTTCTTC.

This clonotype has just a few counts. The V and J genes are TRBV18 and TRBJ2-1; the D call may be TRBD1 or TRBD2 (5 bases each). Trimming shortened V by 3 bases and J by 8 bases, and 8 bases separated the two germline ends. This CDR3 contains 12 residues. The germline CDR1 and CDR2 sequences are KGHSH and LQKENI. For the CDR3, the DNA is TGTGCCAGCTCACCGGTGGGGGATGAGCAGTTCTTC. It yields the protein CASSPVGDEQFF.

The chain couples TRBV5-1 to TRBJ1-2; 8 bases map to TRBD1. Germline V gives CDR1 SGHRS, CDR2 YFSETQ. J gave up 9 bases and V 5 bases, and 6 bases lay outside the gene matches. The CDR3 runs to 12 residues. In DNA, the CDR3 is TGCGCCAGCAGTCCAGGGGGCGCGAGCTACACCTTC. Protein sequence: CASSPGGASYTF. Full variable domain (missing parts from reference TRBV5-1 and TRBJ1-2): KAGVTQTPRYLIKTRGQQVTLSCSPISGHRSVSWYQQTPGQGLQFLFEYFSETQRNKGNFPGRFSGRQFSNSRSEMNVSTLELGDSALYLCASSPGGASYTFGSGTRLTVV.

The V gene is TRBV12-3 or TRBV12-4, the J gene TRBJ1-5, with 7 bases aligning to TRBD1. V shed 3 bases, J shed 5 bases, and the junction held 4 bases outside the gene matches. The CDR3 runs 14 residues. The CDR3 DNA reads TGTGCCAGCAGTTTGTGGGACAGAGATCAGCCCCAGCATTTT. Its translation is CASSLWDRDQPQHF.

This clonotype turned up a few times. J is TRBJ1-1 and V is TRBV7-2, with a possible D match to TRBD1 (6 bases). Germline assignment: CDR1 SGHTA and CDR2 FQGNSA. The CDR3 runs to 13 residues. V shed 3 bases and J shed 6 bases, with 11 bases lying between them. This CDR3 is CASSFTGIPEAFF. CDR3 sequence (DNA): TGTGCCAGCAGCTTTACAGGGATCCCTGAAGCTTTCTTT.

The chain is built from TRBV29-1 and TRBJ2-3; a weak D match, TRBD2 (6 bases). Germline CDR1 and CDR2: SQVTM and ANQGSEA. This CDR3 has 13 residues. This CDR3 is CCGVLPGTDTQYF. In DNA, the CDR3 is TGCTGCGGGGTGTTGCCTGGCACAGATACGCAGTATTTT.

V and J are TRBV4-1 and TRBJ2-1; 10 nucleotides align to TRBD1. The junction had 6 bases not matched to a gene; V was cut back by 4 bases and J by 3 bases. The length of the CDR3 is 16 residues. From germline, CDR1 is MGHRA and CDR2 YSYEKL. The CDR3 region has the DNA TGCGCCAGCAGCCCGGGGGGACAGGGGCGCTACAATGAGCAGTTCTTC. Protein product: CASSPGGQGRYNEQFF.

This clonotype came up many times. The genes are TRBV27 and TRBJ1-5; a weak D match, TRBD1 (5 bases). V was clipped by 8 bases and J by 1 base, with 9 bases between them. The CDR3 consists of 13 residues. CDR1 is MNHEY and CDR2 is SMNVEV in the germline V gene (reference sequence). CDR3 loop: CASVGASNQPQHF. The CDR3 DNA reads as TGTGCCAGCGTCGGGGCCAGCAATCAGCCCCAGCATTTT.

This clonotype has a count of ten or more. CDR3 region: CSAGVTTGNYGYTF. In DNA form, the CDR3 reads TGCAGTGCTGGGGTTACCACAGGGAACTATGGCTACACCTTC. J is TRBJ1-2 and V is TRBV20-1, with a weak D call TRBD1 (6 bases). The V gene lost 5 bases and the J gene lost 2 bases, with 15 bases spanning the gap. The CDR3 is made up of 14 amino acids. Germline CDR1 and CDR2: DFQATT and SNEGSKA (reference sequence).

This clonotype was counted a few times. V gene TRBV7-3 combines with J gene TRBJ2-1; tentatively, D is TRBD2 (6 bases). V lost 2 bases and J 7 bases, leaving 15 bases between the germline ends. The length of the CDR3 is 15 residues. CDR1 is SGHTA, CDR2 FQGTGA, per germline. In nucleotides, the CDR3 is TGTGCCAGCAGCTTAGGTGGTCCAGGAGGGAATGAGCAGTTCTTC. Its translation: CASSLGGPGGNEQFF. Combining the CDR3 with reference TRBV7-3 and TRBJ2-1 gives the whole variable domain GAGVSQTPSNKVTEKGKYVELRCDPISGHTALYWYRQSLGQGPEFLIYFQGTGAADDSGLPNDRFFAVRPEGSVSTLKIQRTERGDSAVYLCASSLGGPGGNEQFFGPGTRLTVL.

This clonotype was seen more than once but under ten times. A read error may produce the germline difference seen at one junction end. This chain connects TRBV7-9 to TRBJ2-2; 8 bases map to TRBD1. This CDR3 is 15 amino acids long. Germline assignment: CDR1 SEHNR and CDR2 FQNEAQ (reference sequence). In DNA, the CDR3 is TGTGCCAGCACCTTACAGGGGGTCGACACCGGGGAGCTGTTTTTT. Protein sequence: CASTLQGVDTGELFF.

This clonotype was seen many times. The V call is TRBV7-9, the J call TRBJ2-4; maybe TRBD2 (6 bases). The CDR3 is 12 amino acids. Germline CDR1 reads SEHNR; CDR2 reads FQNEAQ (reference sequence). V dropped 5 bases and J dropped 8 bases, with 10 bases sitting between them. The CDR3 DNA sequence: TGTGCCAGCAGCCTGTCGGGAGACATTCAGTACTTC. Translating gives CASSLSGDIQYF. The complete variable domain, with remaining parts taken from reference TRBV7-9 and TRBJ2-4, reads DTGVSQNPRHKITKRGQNVTFRCDPISEHNRLYWYRQTLGQGPEFLTYFQNEAQLEKSRLLSDRFSAERPKGSFSTLEIQRTEQGDSAMYLCASSLSGDIQYFGAGTRLSVL.

The chain recombines TRBV5-4 with TRBJ1-5, with D possibly TRBD1 on 6 matching bases. Trimming took 4 bases from V and 3 from J, leaving 11 bases between them. The CDR3 runs 14 residues. Germline V gene data show CDR1 as SGHNT and CDR2 as YYREEE (reference sequence). CDR3 coding DNA: TGTGCCAGCAGCACGCAGGGGATCAATCAGCCCCAGCATTTT. This encodes CASSTQGINQPQHF.

This clonotype was counted at least ten times. The V call is TRBV5-1, the J call TRBJ2-4; D not certain. CDR1 is SGHRS, CDR2 YFSETQ, per germline. This CDR3 is built from 15 residues. The V and J ends lost 4 bases and 5 bases respectively, with 16 bases between them. In nucleotides, the CDR3 is TGCGCCAGCAGCACCCTACCCGGAGAGCAAAACATTCAGTACTTC. Translation: CASSTLPGEQNIQYF.

This clonotype was seen ten or more times. The rearrangement uses TRBV4-3 and TRBJ2-4; possibly TRBD1 for D (5 bases). V was pared by 0 bases and J by 1 base, with 7 bases between. CDR3 length: 15 amino acids. CDR1 is LGHNA and CDR2 is YSLEER in the germline V gene. CDR3 residues: CASSQEPGAKNIQYF. CDR3 DNA: TGCGCCAGCAGCCAAGAGCCAGGGGCCAAAAACATTCAGTACTTC.

The chain is built from TRBV6-5 and TRBJ1-1; tentative D call: TRBD1 (5 bases). The CDR3 has 13 amino acids. Germline lookup yields CDR1 MNHEY and CDR2 SVGAGI. The V end lost 8 bases, the J end lost 2 bases, and 12 bases lay between the germline ends. This chain's CDR3 is CASRRDPNTEAFF. In DNA, the CDR3 is TGTGCCAGCCGTCGGGACCCAAACACTGAAGCTTTCTTT.

This clonotype was counted a few times. The V and J genes are TRBV7-2 and TRBJ1-4; 7 bases fit TRBD1. V lost 5 bases to trimming and J lost 6 bases; unmatched junction nucleotides: 9. The CDR3 spans 15 residues. Germline V lookup: CDR1 SGHTA, CDR2 FQGNSA. The CDR3: CASSIMTGRYEKLFF. CDR3 nucleotide sequence: TGTGCCAGCAGCATAATGACAGGGCGGTATGAAAAACTGTTTTTT.

This clonotype has only a few counts. The genes are TRBV18 and TRBJ1-1; perhaps TRBD1 as D (6 bases). The V end lost 4 bases, the J end lost 4 bases, and 19 bases lay between the germline ends. The germline gives CDR1 KGHSH, CDR2 LQKENI. The CDR3 is 16 residues long. For the CDR3, the DNA is TGTGCCAGCTCACGGAACAGGGAAAGTACGGGCACTGAAGCTTTCTTT. Protein: CASSRNRESTGTEAFF.